The clone carrying this T cell receptor (beta chain) was observed a single time. This sample stems from a study of blood T cell repertoires in COVID-19. Per the original methods: Reference gene primer amplification in the assay estimated nucleated cell counts. Sequencing used immunoSEQ multiplex PCR; TCRdb keeps in-frame clones, though not all of them. V, J and clone size are those of that table, while D and trimming were read from the DNA. This table has about 480,000 clones, roughly 90% appearing once. The material sequenced was PBMCs or T cells enriched from blood (not recorded which). The receptor was isolated from a woman in her thirties or forties who had recovered from COVID-19.

CDR3 sequence (DNA): TGTGCCAGCAGCGCCGGACTAGCGGGAGGGTTCAATGAGCAGTTCTTC. This codes for CASSAGLAGGFNEQFF. The V gene is TRBV9, the J gene TRBJ2-1, with 15 bases aligning to TRBD2. After removal of 3 bases from V and 6 bases from J, the junction contained 4 bases not matched to a gene. The CDR3 sequence is 16 residues long. The V gene's germline CDR1 is SGDLS and CDR2 YYNGEE.